This T cell receptor beta chain was found in a study of cytomegalovirus exposure and HLA in healthy donors. Study overall: The early release's HLA-typed donors yielded about 85 million unique TCRs. Study results and limitations: Earlier analysis looked at TCR beta V segments, and most were productive about 87% or about 30% of the time. Later on, an analysis found that several of the most significant clusters appeared to be linked to common viral pathogens, which included parvovirus B19.

It was with 60 Vbeta and 13 Jbeta primers that the PCR ran. Using immunoSEQ multiplex PCR, the repertoire was profiled, and TCRdb retains in-frame clones only, with some absent. The repertoire consists of 75,000 to 90,000 clones, with 70% to 80% occurring once and the leading ten covering under 15%. About this clone: Its specificity is unknown.

The TCR sequence derives from a human donor in good health. Specimen: PBMCs.

The CDR3 reads CASSVRARNTEAFF. CDR3 nucleotide sequence: TGTGCCAGCAGCGTGCGGGCCCGGAACACTGAAGCTTTCTTT. The rearrangement joins TRBV9 to TRBJ1-1; no definite D call. The CDR3 totals 14 residues. Germline V gene data show CDR1 as SGDLS and CDR2 as YYNGEE. Between the trimmed V and J ends, which lost 2 bases and 1 base, there was a span of 9 bases. Using reference TRBV9 and TRBJ1-1 for the parts outside the CDR3, the full variable domain is DSGVTQTPKHLITATGQRVTLRCSPRSGDLSVYWYQQSLDQGLQFLIQYYNGEERAKGNILERFSAQQFPDLHSELNLSSLELGDSALYFCASSVRARNTEAFFGQGTRLTVV.